Listed below are T cell receptor beta chains from one sample, sequenced in a study of blood T cell repertoires in COVID-19. The repertoire was sequenced with immunoSEQ multiplex PCR; TCRdb's copy has only in-frame clones and lacks some. The table has 200,000 to 250,000 clones, about nine tenths seen once. Specimen: PBMCs or T cells enriched from blood (not recorded which). Receptors originate from a middle-aged woman with acute COVID-19. The CDR3 runs from the conserved cysteine through the conserved F or W. Fields, in order: J gene, D gene, clone size, CDR3 length, V gene, CDR3 protein. A D gene is named only where the DNA matches it firmly. Expanded clones get a size class; other rows say once, few or many, or leave the size out.

j_gene: TRBJ1-6
d_gene: .
abundance: .
len: 16
v_gene: TRBV6-5
CDR3aa: CASSYSAGDKYRPLHF

j_gene: TRBJ2-2
d_gene: TRBD1
abundance: .
len: 15
v_gene: TRBV19
CDR3aa: CASRTGGARAGELFF

j_gene: TRBJ2-3
d_gene: .
abundance: many
len: 13
v_gene: TRBV7-2
CDR3aa: CASSLGGTDTQYF

j_gene: TRBJ2-1
d_gene: TRBD2
abundance: .
len: 15
v_gene: TRBV30
CDR3aa: CAWLQLAGGINEQFF

j_gene: TRBJ1-1
d_gene: TRBD1
abundance: .
len: 12
v_gene: TRBV30
CDR3aa: CAYGTANTEAFF

j_gene: TRBJ1-2
d_gene: .
abundance: once
len: 11
v_gene: TRBV21-1
CDR3aa: CASRSGYGYTF

j_gene: TRBJ1-1
d_gene: .
abundance: .
len: 13
v_gene: TRBV9
CDR3aa: CASSVTEITEAFF

j_gene: TRBJ1-2
d_gene: .
abundance: .
len: 16
v_gene: TRBV3-1/TRBV3-2
CDR3aa: CASSQDPAGNRYGYTF

j_gene: TRBJ2-3
d_gene: TRBD1
abundance: .
len: 14
v_gene: TRBV5-1
CDR3aa: CASGRQGGTDTQYF

j_gene: TRBJ2-1
d_gene: TRBD2
abundance: .
len: 16
v_gene: TRBV5-1
CDR3aa: CASSPRGGTTGGEQFF

j_gene: TRBJ1-2
d_gene: .
abundance: .
len: 13
v_gene: TRBV12-3/TRBV12-4
CDR3aa: CASSFGGLGGYTF

j_gene: TRBJ1-2
d_gene: TRBD1
abundance: .
len: 16
v_gene: TRBV24-1
CDR3aa: CATASLRDRGNYGYTF

j_gene: TRBJ1-2
d_gene: .
abundance: .
len: 13
v_gene: TRBV30
CDR3aa: CAWTPSSNYGYTF

j_gene: TRBJ1-2
d_gene: TRBD1
abundance: .
len: 13
v_gene: TRBV7-2
CDR3aa: CASSPEGAYGYTF

j_gene: TRBJ2-2
d_gene: TRBD2
abundance: .
len: 14
v_gene: TRBV5-4
CDR3aa: CASAGDPGTGELFF

j_gene: TRBJ2-1
d_gene: TRBD2
abundance: .
len: 16
v_gene: TRBV7-3
CDR3aa: CASSLGPSGGMHEQFF

j_gene: TRBJ1-2
d_gene: TRBD1
abundance: once
len: 13
v_gene: TRBV12-3/TRBV12-4
CDR3aa: CASSPDRFYGYTF

j_gene: TRBJ1-1
d_gene: .
abundance: .
len: 11
v_gene: TRBV6-5
CDR3aa: CASSPGLWAFF

j_gene: TRBJ1-2
d_gene: .
abundance: .
len: 15
v_gene: TRBV5-6
CDR3aa: CASSADPQLNYGYTF

j_gene: TRBJ2-7
d_gene: .
abundance: .
len: 11
v_gene: TRBV5-8
CDR3aa: CASSQTYEQYF

j_gene: TRBJ1-1
d_gene: .
abundance: .
len: 14
v_gene: TRBV28
CDR3aa: CASSLKGYRSEAFF

j_gene: TRBJ2-1
d_gene: .
abundance: .
len: 18
v_gene: TRBV27
CDR3aa: CASSLKGQSPSSYNEQFF

j_gene: TRBJ2-3
d_gene: .
abundance: .
len: 14
v_gene: TRBV18
CDR3aa: CASSPQRSTDTQYF

j_gene: TRBJ1-1
d_gene: .
abundance: .
len: 16
v_gene: TRBV11-2
CDR3aa: CASSLESTRGATEAFF

j_gene: TRBJ1-2
d_gene: TRBD1
abundance: .
len: 15
v_gene: TRBV6-5
CDR3aa: CASSYFRDRAYGYTF

j_gene: TRBJ1-2
d_gene: .
abundance: .
len: 17
v_gene: TRBV7-9
CDR3aa: CASSLSRGNRVEYGYTF

j_gene: TRBJ2-2
d_gene: TRBD2
abundance: once
len: 16
v_gene: TRBV24-1
CDR3aa: CATSDFSGANTGELFF

j_gene: TRBJ2-1
d_gene: .
abundance: .
len: 16
v_gene: TRBV20-1
CDR3aa: CSASGGLGQLYNEQFF

j_gene: TRBJ1-3
d_gene: .
abundance: .
len: 15
v_gene: TRBV7-3
CDR3aa: CASSLTGFSGNTIYF

j_gene: TRBJ1-5
d_gene: .
abundance: .
len: 15
v_gene: TRBV15
CDR3aa: CATSSIGQSSQPQHF

j_gene: TRBJ1-1
d_gene: .
abundance: .
len: 12
v_gene: TRBV7-2
CDR3aa: CASSSSNTEAFF

j_gene: TRBJ1-6
d_gene: TRBD1
abundance: .
len: 14
v_gene: TRBV7-9
CDR3aa: CASSLGTGKFPLHF

j_gene: TRBJ1-3
d_gene: .
abundance: .
len: 16
v_gene: TRBV6-6
CDR3aa: CASSYTLADYGNTIYF

j_gene: TRBJ2-7
d_gene: .
abundance: .
len: 18
v_gene: TRBV11-2
CDR3aa: CASSPPGSDTRGSYEQYF

j_gene: TRBJ1-5
d_gene: TRBD1
abundance: .
len: 15
v_gene: TRBV5-1
CDR3aa: CASSRGGTDNQPQHF

j_gene: TRBJ1-5
d_gene: .
abundance: .
len: 16
v_gene: TRBV12-5
CDR3aa: CASGLVGINYNQPQHF

j_gene: TRBJ1-2
d_gene: .
abundance: .
len: 15
v_gene: TRBV5-6
CDR3aa: CASSSIHSGERGYTF

j_gene: TRBJ2-3
d_gene: TRBD2
abundance: few
len: 15
v_gene: TRBV6-4
CDR3aa: CASRELAGGQDTQYF

j_gene: TRBJ1-1
d_gene: .
abundance: .
len: 15
v_gene: TRBV6-5
CDR3aa: CASSHLGGGNTEAFF

j_gene: TRBJ2-1
d_gene: TRBD1
abundance: .
len: 15
v_gene: TRBV19
CDR3aa: CATEVQGANYNEQFF

j_gene: TRBJ1-4
d_gene: TRBD1
abundance: .
len: 17
v_gene: TRBV19
CDR3aa: CASSTLSGTAFNEKLFF

j_gene: TRBJ2-1
d_gene: .
abundance: .
len: 13
v_gene: TRBV7-2
CDR3aa: CASSSSGDYEQFF

j_gene: TRBJ2-7
d_gene: .
abundance: .
len: 15
v_gene: TRBV6-5
CDR3aa: CASSPQGKGGYEQYF

j_gene: TRBJ2-1
d_gene: TRBD2
abundance: .
len: 15
v_gene: TRBV9
CDR3aa: CASTSGGGSYNEQFF

j_gene: TRBJ1-1
d_gene: .
abundance: .
len: 12
v_gene: TRBV19
CDR3aa: CASSIRQGAAFF

j_gene: TRBJ1-1
d_gene: .
abundance: .
len: 14
v_gene: TRBV19
CDR3aa: CASSAGFSNTEAFF

j_gene: TRBJ2-5
d_gene: TRBD1
abundance: .
len: 16
v_gene: TRBV5-5
CDR3aa: CASSLGTGGYQETQYF

j_gene: TRBJ2-1
d_gene: TRBD1
abundance: .
len: 13
v_gene: TRBV7-3
CDR3aa: CASSPQGAHEQFF

j_gene: TRBJ1-1
d_gene: TRBD1
abundance: .
len: 15
v_gene: TRBV25-1
CDR3aa: CASTRQGVLNTEAFF

j_gene: TRBJ1-1
d_gene: TRBD1
abundance: .
len: 14
v_gene: TRBV7-2
CDR3aa: CASSFDRGNTEAFF

j_gene: TRBJ1-6
d_gene: TRBD1
abundance: .
len: 14
v_gene: TRBV6-5
CDR3aa: CASSNFRGDSPLHF

j_gene: TRBJ1-3
d_gene: .
abundance: once
len: 14
v_gene: TRBV15
CDR3aa: CATSIGTLGNTIYF

j_gene: TRBJ1-2
d_gene: .
abundance: .
len: 16
v_gene: TRBV5-6
CDR3aa: CASSLEGWSGLRGYTF